This record concerns one TCR beta chain sequence. Its antigen is undetermined. Specimens retained roughly 0.95-11 million cryopreserved PBMC preceding DNA extraction. The data belong to a study of long-term antiretroviral therapy in people with HIV. Germline loops: CDR1 MNHEY, CDR2 SVGAGI. This CDR3 has 15 residues. V gave up 5 bases and J gave up 4 bases, with 17 bases separating them. Study findings and constraints: Repertoire dominance by clones expanded before ART was seen at all time points. Spans of CDR3 length were tighter for HIV repertoires than for controls.

The libraries were made with immunoSEQ v3.0 at survey level. Profiled with immunoSEQ multiplex PCR; TCRdb holds only in-frame clones, not every one. Here the sample spans some 27,000 clones, roughly 84% being singletons. The material was unsorted PBMCs, obtained 3 years after starting antiretroviral therapy. V is TRBV6-5 and J is TRBJ1-2, with D perhaps TRBD1 (6 bases). This receptor was identified in a man in his forties or fifties with HIV. The chain's CDR3 is CASSPSGTLLYGYTF. The DNA of the CDR3 is TGTGCCAGCAGTCCCTCCGGGACACTCCTCTATGGCTACACCTTC.